What follows are 24 T cell receptor beta chains derived from one specimen sequenced in a study of OX40 agonist ivuxolimab in advanced cancers. TCRdb's copy holds only in-frame clones and misses some; the assay was immunoSEQ multiplex PCR. The sample records fewer than 70,000 clones, approximately 87% being singletons. Sequencing used CD4+ or CD8+ T cells sorted from blood, obtained in a trial of the OX40 agonist ivuxolimab. The receptors here all came from an adult with an advanced solid tumor such as melanoma, head and neck, liver or kidney cancer.

V and J are TRBV30 and TRBJ1-4; the match to TRBD1 covers 10 bases. This CDR3 has 14 residues. The junction had 8 bases not matched to a gene; V was cut back by 5 bases and J by 8 bases. From germline, CDR1 is GTSNPN and CDR2 SVGIG (reference sequence). CDR3 protein: CAWGQGEGYEKLFF. In DNA, the CDR3 is TGTGCCTGGGGACAGGGGGAGGGTTACGAAAAACTGTTTTTT.

The count of this clone is one. The rearrangement joins TRBV6-1 to TRBJ1-5; D is uncertain. Trimming took 3 bases from V and 4 from J, leaving 16 bases between them. Germline V CDR1 and CDR2: MNHNS, SASEGT. This CDR3 has 16 residues. DNA of the CDR3: TGTGCCAGCAGTGAGCATGGCCTGGGGAATAATCAGCCCCAGCATTTT. It encodes CASSEHGLGNNQPQHF.

This chain joins TRBV15 and TRBJ2-3; D might be TRBD2 (7 bases). The CDR3 sequence is 16 residues long. Trimming took off 0 bases at V and 2 bases at J, with 12 bases between the two ends. Looked up from germline, CDR1 is LNHNV and CDR2 is YYDKDF (reference sequence). CDR3: CATSRDKGGDTDTQYF. For the CDR3, the DNA is TGTGCCACCAGCAGAGATAAGGGGGGGGACACAGATACGCAGTATTTT. Based on the CDR3 plus reference TRBV15 and TRBJ2-3, the full variable domain is DAMVIQNPRYQVTQFGKPVTLSCSQTLNHNVMYWYQQKSSQAPKLLFHYYDKDFNNEADTPDNFQSRRPNTSFCFLDIRSPGLGDTAMYLCATSRDKGGDTDTQYFGPGTRLTVL.

The gene calls are TRBV5-6 and TRBJ1-6; D is ambiguous. Germline CDR1 SGHDT, CDR2 YYEEEE. Deletions cut 4 bases from V and 9 bases from J, with 14 bases between. The CDR3 contains 14 residues. The CDR3 sequence is CASSVRSFSSPLHF. CDR3 DNA: TGTGCCAGCAGCGTCAGGTCCTTTAGTTCACCCCTCCACTTT.

In its sample, this clone was seen once. The junction differs from germline at one of its ends, possibly a read error. The sample carries other DNA sequences with the same CDR3. The gene calls are TRBV7-3 and TRBJ2-7; D tentatively reads TRBD1 or TRBD2 (7 bases each). This CDR3 has 16 amino acids. Germline lookup yields CDR1 SGHTA and CDR2 FQGTGA. In DNA, the CDR3 is TGCGCCAGCAGCTTACTTCCCGTTCGGGACAGCGGGATCAAGTACTTC. It codes for CASSLLPVRDSGIKYF.

The chain couples TRBV11-2 to TRBJ2-3; 7 nucleotides line up with TRBD2. Germline CDR1 is SGHAT and CDR2 is FQNNGV. The CDR3 has 15 amino acids. V lost 1 base, J lost 6 bases, and 7 bases stayed unmatched. CDR3 nucleotides: TGTGCCAGCAGCTTAGGTGGACGGGGGGAGGATACGCAGTATTTT. Residues: CASSLGGRGEDTQYF.

V is TRBV9 and J is TRBJ1-3, with D maybe TRBD1 (6 bases). The CDR3 runs to 13 residues. Trimming removed 7 bases from V and 2 bases from J, with 10 bases in between. The germline gives CDR1 SGDLS, CDR2 YYNGEE. The CDR3 region has the DNA TGTGCCAGCGGAGGGGGGACTGGAAACACCATATATTTT. It codes for CASGGGTGNTIYF. The full variable domain, in which reference TRBV9 and TRBJ1-3 provide the parts outside the CDR3, is DSGVTQTPKHLITATGQRVTLRCSPRSGDLSVYWYQQSLDQGLQFLIQYYNGEERAKGNILERFSAQQFPDLHSELNLSSLELGDSALYFCASGGGTGNTIYFGEGSWLTVV.

V gene TRBV27 combines with J gene TRBJ1-5; TRBD1 agrees at 8 bases. The CDR3 contains 13 residues. V gave up 6 bases and J gave up 4 bases; unmatched junction bases: 2. CDR1 is MNHEY, CDR2 SMNVEV, per germline (reference sequence). The CDR3 DNA is TGTGCCAGCAGAAGACAGGGGAATCAGCCCCAGCATTTT. This translates into CASRRQGNQPQHF.

This clone came up a few times. The sample carries other DNA sequences with the same CDR3. This sequence joins TRBV30 and TRBJ1-2, with a tentative D call TRBD1 (5 bases). V was shortened by 0 bases and J by 7 bases, with 9 bases between the two germline ends. The CDR3 has 12 residues. The germline V gene has CDR1 GTSNPN and CDR2 SVGIG (reference sequence). The CDR3 here is CAWSVQAGGYTF. DNA of the CDR3: TGTGCCTGGAGTGTACAGGCGGGTGGCTACACCTTC.

This clone was counted only a few times. The chain joins TRBV7-5 to TRBJ2-7. TRBV7-5 is given as a pseudogene. The CDR3 consists of 17 residues. CDR3 in amino acids: CARSLGGRQLGTYEQYF. CDR3 nucleotides: TGTGCCAGAAGCTTAGGGGGACGTCAACTAGGAACCTACGAGCAGTACTTC.

The V and J genes are TRBV27 and TRBJ2-7; 7 positions match TRBD2. Germline CDR1 MNHEY, CDR2 SMNVEV (reference sequence). V gave up 5 bases and J gave up 4 bases; unmatched junction bases: 5. The CDR3 extends over 13 amino acids. CDR3 coding DNA: TGTGCCAGCAGTCCCTTGGGGGGGTACGAGCAGTACTTC. As protein: CASSPLGGYEQYF.

CDR3 protein: CASSDGGAGRTNSPLHF. The DNA for the CDR3 is TGTGCCAGCAGTGATGGGGGCGCAGGCCGGACAAATTCACCCCTCCACTTT. The chain is built from TRBV25-1 and TRBJ1-6, with a tentative D call TRBD1 (6 bases). Trimming stripped 3 bases from V and 7 bases from J, with 19 bases between. This CDR3 region has 17 residues. In germline, CDR1 is MGHDK, CDR2 SYGVNS.

About this clone: The sample has other DNA sequences that encode this CDR3 too. The chain's CDR3 is CSASKDYEQYF. DNA of the CDR3: TGCAGTGCCTCTAAGGATTACGAGCAGTACTTC. This sequence joins TRBV20-1 and TRBJ2-7; D not resolved. Trimming took 6 bases from V and 4 from J, leaving 10 bases between them. Germline assignment: CDR1 DFQATT and CDR2 SNEGSKA (reference sequence). This CDR3 is built from 11 residues.

This clone appeared a single time. The genes are TRBV18 and TRBJ1-2; TRBD1 matches at 7 bases. Germline CDR1 and CDR2: KGHSH and LQKENI. Germline trimming cut 6 bases from V and 9 bases from J; bases unmatched to any gene: 13. The CDR3 consists of 14 residues. CDR3 sequence reads: CASSFGQEDFRYTF. In DNA, the CDR3 is TGTGCCAGCTCTTTCGGACAGGAGGATTTTCGCTACACCTTC.

J is TRBJ2-2 and V is TRBV10-3; D not resolved. The CDR3 has 14 amino acids. Per germline, CDR1 ENHRY and CDR2 SYGVKD. Trimming left V 0 bases short and J 9 bases short, with 11 bases between. CDR3 sequence: CAISESTDLWELFF. The CDR3 DNA is TGTGCCATCAGTGAGTCGACCGACTTATGGGAGCTGTTTTTT.

This clone is a singleton in its sample. The chain recombines TRBV12-2 with TRBJ1-4. TRBV12-2 represents a pseudogene. This CDR3 contains 19 residues. CDR3 nucleotide sequence: TGTGCAAGTCGCTTAGACCGTGGCGGGGGGAATGCAACTAATGAAAAACTGTTTTTT. This codes for CASRLDRGGGNATNEKLFF.

The gene calls are TRBV7-2 and TRBJ2-1; no reliable D call. V was trimmed by 2 bases and J by 7 bases, leaving 12 bases between them. Per the germline V gene, CDR1 is SGHTA and CDR2 is FQGNSA. CDR3 length equals 14 residues. Here the CDR3 reads CASSLRVLGNEQFF. CDR3 coding DNA: TGTGCCAGCAGCTTAAGAGTCTTGGGGAATGAGCAGTTCTTC.

This chain connects TRBV29-1 to TRBJ2-7, with D uncertain. The CDR3 is 12 residues long. The V end was cut by 5 bases, the J end by 7 bases, with 15 bases between. Germline CDR1 SQVTM, CDR2 ANQGSEA. As DNA, the CDR3 is TGCAGCGTTACCCGCCCCTCTGGGGAGCAGTACTTC. The encoded protein is CSVTRPSGEQYF.

This clone was seen a few times. The genes are TRBV27 and TRBJ1-5; tentatively, D is TRBD1 (6 bases). Germline CDR1 and CDR2: MNHEY and SMNVEV (reference sequence). This CDR3 contains 12 residues. Trimming removed 7 bases at V and 9 bases at J, with 13 bases between. The DNA for the CDR3 is TGTGCCAGCATAGGAGGGGGTGGGCCCCAGCATTTT. Translating it yields CASIGGGGPQHF.

The V call is TRBV6-5, the J call TRBJ2-3; 10 bases align to TRBD2. Germline V gene data show CDR1 as MNHEY and CDR2 as SVGAGI. The CDR3 runs 16 residues. After removal of 2 bases from V and 5 bases from J, the junction contained 7 bases not matched to a gene. CDR3 protein: CASSYGSTSGVDTQYF. CDR3 coding DNA: TGTGCCAGCAGTTACGGGTCAACTAGCGGGGTAGATACGCAGTATTTT.

The CDR3 is CASSLQGARNTGELFF. In nucleotides, the CDR3 is TGCGCCAGCAGCTTACAGGGGGCGCGGAACACCGGGGAGCTGTTTTTT. The chain joins TRBV5-1 to TRBJ2-2; the match to TRBD1 covers 9 bases. J was trimmed by 1 base and V by 2 bases; bases with no gene match: 3. Germline V gives CDR1 SGHRS, CDR2 YFSETQ. The CDR3 is 16 residues long.

J is TRBJ1-3 and V is TRBV15; D is unclear. Per germline, CDR1 LNHNV and CDR2 YYDKDF (reference sequence). This CDR3 is built from 15 residues. V was cut by 1 base and J by 2 bases, with 9 bases left in between. CDR3 in DNA: TGTGCCACCAGCAGAGCCTCAGGTCCTGGAAACACCATATATTTT. Encoded protein: CATSRASGPGNTIYF. The full variable domain, rest sourced from reference TRBV15 and TRBJ1-3, is DAMVIQNPRYQVTQFGKPVTLSCSQTLNHNVMYWYQQKSSQAPKLLFHYYDKDFNNEADTPDNFQSRRPNTSFCFLDIRSPGLGDTAMYLCATSRASGPGNTIYFGEGSWLTVV.

This chain joins TRBV9 and TRBJ2-3, with TRBD1 identical over 8 bases. The CDR3 spans 16 residues. The J segment lost 1 base and the V segment lost 4 bases, leaving 8 bases of the junction unmatched. The germline CDR1 and CDR2 sequences are SGDLS and YYNGEE. The CDR3, as DNA: TGTGCCAGCAGCACACGACAGGGGCGGGGCACAGATACGCAGTATTTT. This codes for CASSTRQGRGTDTQYF.

The chain has TRBV7-2 and TRBJ1-2; possible D gene TRBD1, 6 bases. Trimming removed 7 bases at V and 4 bases at J, with 16 bases between. This CDR3 region has 14 residues. Germline V gene data show CDR1 as SGHTA and CDR2 as FQGNSA. This chain's CDR3 is CASTRSGGGYGYTF. In DNA form, the CDR3 reads TGTGCCAGCACCCGATCGGGGGGCGGCTATGGCTACACCTTC.